This T cell receptor (beta chain) comes out of a study of response to subunit inactivated influenza vaccine. TCRdb reprocessed the RT-PCR reads with MiXCR, giving one entry per CDR3 protein. In the table there are 610,000 or so distinct CDR3 sequences, around 13% of which are singletons. With respect to this clonotype: Its antigen is undetermined.

Study-level findings and limits: The study's authors posited that every seasonal influenza vaccination enlists few new T cells.

The length of the CDR3 is 15 residues. The J segment lost 12 bases and the V segment lost 1 base, leaving 12 bases of the junction unmatched. Germline V lookup: CDR1 MDHEN, CDR2 SYDVKM. The sequences come from PBMCs from blood, collected approximately 13 days after vaccination. The genes are TRBV28 and TRBJ2-1, with TRBD2 matching over 7 bases. The sequence was obtained from a middle-aged man who received an inactivated influenza vaccine. CDR3 in amino acids: CASSLSHAGRGGQFF. CDR3 bases: TGTGCCAGCAGTTTATCCCACGCCGGACGCGGGGGGCAGTTCTTC.